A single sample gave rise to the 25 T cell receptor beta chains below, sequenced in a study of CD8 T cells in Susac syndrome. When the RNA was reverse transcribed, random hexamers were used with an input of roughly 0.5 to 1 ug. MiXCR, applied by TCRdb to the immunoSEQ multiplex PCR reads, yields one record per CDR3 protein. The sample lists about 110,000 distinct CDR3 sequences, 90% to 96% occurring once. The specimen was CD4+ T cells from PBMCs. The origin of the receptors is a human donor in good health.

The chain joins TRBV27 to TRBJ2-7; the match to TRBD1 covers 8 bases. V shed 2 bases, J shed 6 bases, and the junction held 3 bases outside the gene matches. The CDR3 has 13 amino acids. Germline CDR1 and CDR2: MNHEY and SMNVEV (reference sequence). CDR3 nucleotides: TGTGCCAGCAGTTTAGGCAGGGGGCTCGAGCAGTACTTC. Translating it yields CASSLGRGLEQYF.

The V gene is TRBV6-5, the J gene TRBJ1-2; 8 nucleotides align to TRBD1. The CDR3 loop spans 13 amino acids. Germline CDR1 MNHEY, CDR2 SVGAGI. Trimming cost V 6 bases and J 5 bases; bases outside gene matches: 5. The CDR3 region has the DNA TGTGCCAGCAGCCCCACAGGGGGGTATGGCTACACCTTC. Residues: CASSPTGGYGYTF.

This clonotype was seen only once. The CDR3 loop is CASSPTPLPSYNEQFF. CDR3 sequence (DNA): TGTGCCAGCAGCCCTACGCCCCTGCCGTCCTACAATGAGCAGTTCTTC. This rearrangement joins TRBV9 to TRBJ2-1; D remains unclear. Germline lookup yields CDR1 SGDLS and CDR2 YYNGEE. The ends were cut back, 4 bases at V and 1 base at J, with 15 bases in the middle. CDR3 length: 16 amino acids. The full variable domain, in which reference TRBV9 and TRBJ2-1 provide the parts outside the CDR3, is DSGVTQTPKHLITATGQRVTLRCSPRSGDLSVYWYQQSLDQGLQFLIQYYNGEERAKGNILERFSAQQFPDLHSELNLSSLELGDSALYFCASSPTPLPSYNEQFFGPGTRLTVL.

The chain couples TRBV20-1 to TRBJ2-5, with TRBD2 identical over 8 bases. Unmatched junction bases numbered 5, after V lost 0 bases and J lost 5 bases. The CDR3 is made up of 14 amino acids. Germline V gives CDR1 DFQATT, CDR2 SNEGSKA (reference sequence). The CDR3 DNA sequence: TGCAGTGCTAGAGATCGGGGGGGCAGGGAGACCCAGTACTTC. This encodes CSARDRGGRETQYF.

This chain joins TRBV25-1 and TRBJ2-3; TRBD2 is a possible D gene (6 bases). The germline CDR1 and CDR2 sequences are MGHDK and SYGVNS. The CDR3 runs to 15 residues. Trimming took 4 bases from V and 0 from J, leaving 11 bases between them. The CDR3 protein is CASSAYSGSTDTQYF. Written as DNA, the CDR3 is TGTGCCAGCAGTGCTTATAGCGGCAGCACAGATACGCAGTATTTT.

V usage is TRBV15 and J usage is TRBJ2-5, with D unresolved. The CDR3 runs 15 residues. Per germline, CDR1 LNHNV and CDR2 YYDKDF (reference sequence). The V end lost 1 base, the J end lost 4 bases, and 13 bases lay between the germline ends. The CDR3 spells CATSRGEGYLETQYF. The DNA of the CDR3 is TGTGCCACCAGCAGAGGGGAAGGGTATCTAGAGACCCAGTACTTC.

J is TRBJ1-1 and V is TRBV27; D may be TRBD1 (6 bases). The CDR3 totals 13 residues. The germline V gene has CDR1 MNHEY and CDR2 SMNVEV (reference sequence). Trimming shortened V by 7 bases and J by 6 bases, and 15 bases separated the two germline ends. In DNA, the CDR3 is TGTGCCAGCACCCCCAGGGGTGGAGCTGAAGCTTTCTTT. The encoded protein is CASTPRGGAEAFF.

CDR3 amino acids: CASSPGAGANVLTF. The DNA for the CDR3 is TGTGCCAGCAGCCCCGGGGCTGGGGCCAACGTCCTGACTTTC. This chain connects TRBV11-2 to TRBJ2-6; D perhaps matches TRBD2 (5 bases). V was trimmed by 5 bases and J by 2 bases, leaving 7 bases between them. This CDR3 has 14 amino acids. Looked up from germline, CDR1 is SGHAT and CDR2 is FQNNGV.

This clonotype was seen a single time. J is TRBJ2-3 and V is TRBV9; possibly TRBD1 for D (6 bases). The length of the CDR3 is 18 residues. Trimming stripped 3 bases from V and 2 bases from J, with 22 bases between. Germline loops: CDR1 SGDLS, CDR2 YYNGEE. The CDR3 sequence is CASSARFEGQLFTDTQYF. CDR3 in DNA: TGTGCCAGCAGCGCCAGATTTGAGGGACAACTATTCACAGATACGCAGTATTTT. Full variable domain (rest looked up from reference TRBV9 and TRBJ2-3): DSGVTQTPKHLITATGQRVTLRCSPRSGDLSVYWYQQSLDQGLQFLIQYYNGEERAKGNILERFSAQQFPDLHSELNLSSLELGDSALYFCASSARFEGQLFTDTQYFGPGTRLTVL.

This chain's CDR3 is CASSPLNYEQYF. In DNA, the CDR3 is TGTGCCAGCAGTCCACTGAACTACGAGCAGTACTTC. V and J are TRBV7-8 and TRBJ2-7, with D unclear. CDR1 and CDR2 from the germline V gene are SGHVS and FQNEAQ. V was pared by 6 bases and J by 3 bases, with 9 bases between. The CDR3 sequence is 12 residues long.

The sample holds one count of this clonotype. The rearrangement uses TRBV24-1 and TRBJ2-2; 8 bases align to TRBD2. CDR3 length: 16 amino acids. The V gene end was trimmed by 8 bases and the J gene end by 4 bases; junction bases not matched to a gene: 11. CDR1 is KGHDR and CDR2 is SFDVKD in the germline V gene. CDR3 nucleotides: TGTGCCACCAAACAGAAGCGGGAGACGAGCACCGGGGAGCTGTTTTTT. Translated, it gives CATKQKRETSTGELFF.

The CDR3, as DNA: TGTGCCAGCAGCTTGTACGCGAACACCGGGGAGCTGTTTTTT. Amino acid sequence: CASSLYANTGELFF. The chain has TRBV13 and TRBJ2-2, with no clear D. V lost 3 bases and J 0 bases, leaving 5 bases between the germline ends. CDR3 length equals 14 residues. Germline V gene lookup returns CDR1 PRHDT and CDR2 FYEKMQ (reference sequence).

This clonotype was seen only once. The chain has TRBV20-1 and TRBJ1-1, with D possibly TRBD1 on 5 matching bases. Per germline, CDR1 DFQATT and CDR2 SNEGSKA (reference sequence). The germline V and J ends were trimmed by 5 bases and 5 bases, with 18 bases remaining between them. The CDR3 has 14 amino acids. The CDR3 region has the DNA TGCAGTGCTCACCCCCATCAGGGAGGGACTGAAGCTTTCTTT. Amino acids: CSAHPHQGGTEAFF.

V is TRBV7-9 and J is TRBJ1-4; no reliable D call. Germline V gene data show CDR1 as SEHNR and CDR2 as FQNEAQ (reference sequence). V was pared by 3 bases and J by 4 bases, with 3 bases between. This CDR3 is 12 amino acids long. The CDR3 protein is CASSLSNEKLFF. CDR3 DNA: TGTGCCAGCAGCTTGAGTAATGAAAAACTGTTTTTT.

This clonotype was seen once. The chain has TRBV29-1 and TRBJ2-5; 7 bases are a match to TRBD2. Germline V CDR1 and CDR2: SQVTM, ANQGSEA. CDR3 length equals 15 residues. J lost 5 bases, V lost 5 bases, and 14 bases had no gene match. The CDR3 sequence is CSVKSGVQIGETQYF. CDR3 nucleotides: TGCAGCGTTAAAAGCGGGGTCCAGATTGGGGAGACCCAGTACTTC. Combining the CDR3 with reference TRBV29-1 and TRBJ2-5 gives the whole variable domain SAVISQKPSRDICQRGTSLTIQCQVDSQVTMMFWYRQQPGQSLTLIATANQGSEATYESGFVIDKFPISRPNLTFSTLTVSNMSPEDSSIYLCSVKSGVQIGETQYFGPGTRLLVL.

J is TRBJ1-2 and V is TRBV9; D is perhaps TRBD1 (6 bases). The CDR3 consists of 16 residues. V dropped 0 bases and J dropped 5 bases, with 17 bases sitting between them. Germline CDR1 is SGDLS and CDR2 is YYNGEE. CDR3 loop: CASSVESTGRRYGYTF. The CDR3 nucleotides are TGTGCCAGCAGCGTAGAAAGTACAGGGAGGAGGTATGGCTACACCTTC.

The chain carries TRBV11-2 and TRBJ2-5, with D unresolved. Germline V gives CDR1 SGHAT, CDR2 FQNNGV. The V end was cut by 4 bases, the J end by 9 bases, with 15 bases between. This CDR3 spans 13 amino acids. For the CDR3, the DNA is TGTGCCAGCAGCTACCTTCCCCAGGCGGCCCAGTACTTC. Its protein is CASSYLPQAAQYF.

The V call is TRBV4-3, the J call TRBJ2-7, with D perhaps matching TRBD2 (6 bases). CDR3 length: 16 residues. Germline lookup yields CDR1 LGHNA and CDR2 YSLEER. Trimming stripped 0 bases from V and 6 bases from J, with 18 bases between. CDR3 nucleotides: TGCGCCAGCAGCCAAGATCGCGGGGAGAGGCCCTCCGAGCAGTACTTC. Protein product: CASSQDRGERPSEQYF.

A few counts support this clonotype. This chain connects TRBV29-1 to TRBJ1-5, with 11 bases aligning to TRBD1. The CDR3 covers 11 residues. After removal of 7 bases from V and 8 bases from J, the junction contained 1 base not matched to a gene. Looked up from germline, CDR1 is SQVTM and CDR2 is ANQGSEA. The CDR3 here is CSAGQGEPQHF. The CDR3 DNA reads TGCAGCGCGGGACAGGGGGAGCCCCAGCATTTT.

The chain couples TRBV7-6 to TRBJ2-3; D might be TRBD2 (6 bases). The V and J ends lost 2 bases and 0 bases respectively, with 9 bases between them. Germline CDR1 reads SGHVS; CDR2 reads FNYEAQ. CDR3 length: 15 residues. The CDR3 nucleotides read TGTGCCAGCAGCTTAACTGCGGGGAGCACAGATACGCAGTATTTT. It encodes CASSLTAGSTDTQYF.

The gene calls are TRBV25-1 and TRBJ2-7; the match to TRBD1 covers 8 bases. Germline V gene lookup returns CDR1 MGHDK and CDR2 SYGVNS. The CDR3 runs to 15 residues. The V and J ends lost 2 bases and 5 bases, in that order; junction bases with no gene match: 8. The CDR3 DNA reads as TGTGCCAGCAGTGAACTCAGGGGGCTACAACACGAGCAGTACTTC. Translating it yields CASSELRGLQHEQYF.

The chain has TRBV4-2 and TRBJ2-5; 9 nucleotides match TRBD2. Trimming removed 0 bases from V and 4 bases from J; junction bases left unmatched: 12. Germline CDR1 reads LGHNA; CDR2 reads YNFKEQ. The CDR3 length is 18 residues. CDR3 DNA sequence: TGTGCCAGCAGCCAAGATCTCAGCGGCGGGAGGGAGGTAGAGACCCAGTACTTC. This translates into CASSQDLSGGREVETQYF.

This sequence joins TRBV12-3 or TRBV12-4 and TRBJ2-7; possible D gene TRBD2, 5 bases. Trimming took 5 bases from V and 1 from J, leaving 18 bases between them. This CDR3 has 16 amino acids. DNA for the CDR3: TGTGCCAGCAGTCCCGGGGTCCCATCCCTTTCCTACGAGCAGTACTTC. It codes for CASSPGVPSLSYEQYF.

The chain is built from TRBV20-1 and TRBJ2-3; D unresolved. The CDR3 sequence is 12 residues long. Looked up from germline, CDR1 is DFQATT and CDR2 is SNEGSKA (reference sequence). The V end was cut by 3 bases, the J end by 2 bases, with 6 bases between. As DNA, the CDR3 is TGCAGTGCTAGGGGTGACACAGATACGCAGTATTTT. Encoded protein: CSARGDTDTQYF.

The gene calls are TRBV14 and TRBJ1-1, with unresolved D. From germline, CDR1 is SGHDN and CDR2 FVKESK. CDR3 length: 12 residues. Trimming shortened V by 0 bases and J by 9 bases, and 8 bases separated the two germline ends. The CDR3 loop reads CASSQERIQAFF. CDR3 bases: TGTGCCAGCAGCCAAGAACGAATACAAGCTTTCTTT.